This entry lists 13 T cell receptor beta chains sequenced from one sample in a study of T cell responses to AZD1222 COVID-19 vaccine. Sequencing used immunoSEQ multiplex PCR; TCRdb keeps in-frame clones, though not all of them. The sample holds 140,000 to 150,000 clones, about nine tenths seen once. The sequenced sample was peripheral blood, obtained on day 0 of MenACWY control vaccination. The source of these receptors is an adult in good health.

The chain joins TRBV18 to TRBJ1-1, with D maybe TRBD1 (6 bases). CDR3 length: 15 residues. Germline lookup yields CDR1 KGHSH and CDR2 LQKENI. Trimming took off 3 bases at V and 0 bases at J, with 11 bases between the two ends. The CDR3 loop reads CASSPLGQLNTEAFF. The DNA of the CDR3 is TGTGCCAGCTCACCTCTCGGACAGTTGAACACTGAAGCTTTCTTT. The variable domain in full, completed from reference TRBV18 and TRBJ1-1, reads NAGVMQNPRHLVRRRGQEARLRCSPMKGHSHVYWYRQLPEEGLKFMVYLQKENIIDESGMPKERFSAEFPKEGPSILRIQQVVRGDSAAYFCASSPLGQLNTEAFFGQGTRLTVV.

This clone was recorded once. A read error may produce the germline difference seen at one junction end. This chain uses TRBV6-6 with TRBJ2-5; no clear D gene. CDR1 MNHNY and CDR2 SVGAGI come from the germline V gene (reference sequence). The CDR3 runs 13 residues. CDR3 protein: CASSSDGQGTQYF. CDR3 DNA sequence: TGTGCCAGCAGCAGTGACGGCCAAGGGACCCAGTACTTC.

The V gene is TRBV28, the J gene TRBJ1-1; D gene ambiguous. Germline V gene lookup returns CDR1 MDHEN and CDR2 SYDVKM. The CDR3 has 16 amino acids. V lost 2 bases and J lost 1, with 14 bases in between. The CDR3 here is CASSLVLRLTNTEAFF. The CDR3 nucleotides are TGTGCCAGCAGTTTAGTATTGAGGCTGACGAACACTGAAGCTTTCTTT.

This chain joins TRBV11-2 and TRBJ2-1; 12 bases fit TRBD1. Germline V CDR1 and CDR2: SGHAT, FQNNGV. V lost 1 base and J lost 9; bases outside the gene matches: 10. The CDR3 spans 17 residues. DNA for the CDR3: TGTGCCAGCAGCTTAGCGGGACAGGGGGCCGGGGGGCGTGAGCAGTTCTTC. Translating gives CASSLAGQGAGGREQFF.

The rearrangement uses TRBV5-4 and TRBJ1-4, with a tentative D call TRBD1 (5 bases). V was cut by 1 base and J by 3 bases, with 7 bases left in between. The CDR3 totals 14 residues. CDR1 SGHNT and CDR2 YYREEE come from the germline V gene (reference sequence). CDR3 bases: TGTGCCAGCAGCTTGAAGGGGCCTAATGAAAAACTGTTTTTT. This gives the protein CASSLKGPNEKLFF.

The J gene is TRBJ1-4, the V gene TRBV19, with TRBD1 identical over 9 bases. Germline V gives CDR1 LNHDA, CDR2 SQIVND (reference sequence). Trimming cost V 3 bases and J 6 bases; bases outside gene matches: 2. The CDR3 totals 14 residues. CDR3 sequence: CASSIRDRDEKLFF. The CDR3 coding sequence is TGTGCCAGTAGTATCCGGGACAGGGATGAAAAACTGTTTTTT.

This chain connects TRBV25-1 to TRBJ1-3; no definite D call. The CDR3 length is 12 residues. V was clipped by 11 bases and J by 0 bases, with 8 bases between them. The germline V gene has CDR1 MGHDK and CDR2 SYGVNS. Here the CDR3 reads CAALSSGNTIYF. For the CDR3, the DNA is TGTGCCGCTTTAAGCTCTGGAAACACCATATATTTT.

V and J are TRBV30 and TRBJ1-5, with a weak D call TRBD1 (5 bases). Deletions cut 2 bases from V and 7 bases from J, with 12 bases between. Germline V gives CDR1 GTSNPN, CDR2 SVGIG (reference sequence). The CDR3 has 13 residues. This chain's CDR3 is CAWSPGVGQPQHF. In DNA form, the CDR3 reads TGTGCCTGGAGTCCGGGGGTGGGACAGCCCCAGCATTTT.

This sequence joins TRBV6-1 and TRBJ1-5, with D possibly TRBD1 on 6 matching bases. From germline, CDR1 is MNHNS and CDR2 SASEGT. The CDR3 extends over 15 amino acids. Trimming cost V 1 base and J 5 bases, with 12 bases left between them. The CDR3 nucleotides are TGTGCCAGCAGTGAAGGGGGGGCGACGGATCAGCCCCAGCATTTT. Translation gives CASSEGGATDQPQHF.

The gene calls are TRBV11-2 and TRBJ1-5; D perhaps matches TRBD1 (6 bases). The V end was cut by 5 bases, the J end by 2 bases, with 16 bases between. Germline V lookup: CDR1 SGHAT, CDR2 FQNNGV. This CDR3 has 16 residues. This CDR3 is CASSPSDRLGNQPQHF. The CDR3 DNA is TGTGCCAGCAGCCCCTCCGACAGGCTTGGCAATCAGCCCCAGCATTTT.

The V call is TRBV29-1, the J call TRBJ1-5, with a tentative D call TRBD1 (6 bases). The CDR3 is 13 residues long. V lost 7 bases and J lost 0, with 10 bases in between. Per germline, CDR1 SQVTM and CDR2 ANQGSEA. The CDR3 DNA follows: TGCAGCGCAGGGGAGAATAGCAATCAGCCCCAGCATTTT. It encodes CSAGENSNQPQHF.

The gene calls are TRBV7-8 and TRBJ2-2; weak D call: TRBD1 (6 bases). V shed 3 bases and J shed 0 bases, with 14 bases lying between them. In germline, CDR1 is SGHVS, CDR2 FQNEAQ. The CDR3 totals 17 residues. This chain's CDR3 is CASSFSQGPANTGELFF. CDR3 coding DNA: TGTGCCAGCAGCTTTTCACAGGGCCCTGCGAACACCGGGGAGCTGTTTTTT.

The V call is TRBV19, the J call TRBJ2-2, with TRBD1 matching 7 bases. This CDR3 is built from 15 residues. The J segment lost 5 bases and the V segment lost 6 bases, leaving 9 bases of the junction unmatched. Germline CDR1 and CDR2: LNHDA and SQIVND (reference sequence). CDR3 DNA: TGTGCCAGTAGGCAGACGGGACAGAGGACCGGGGAGCTGTTTTTT. It is translated as CASRQTGQRTGELFF.